A selection of T cell receptor beta chains follows, all from one sample in a study of CD8 T cells in Susac syndrome. In TCRdb, the immunoSEQ multiplex PCR reads were re-called with MiXCR into one record per CDR3 protein. The sample carries 77,000 or so distinct CDR3 sequences, 85% to 95% recorded once. Specimen: CD4+ T cells from PBMCs. These receptors all come from a human donor with Susac syndrome. The CDR3 runs from the conserved cysteine through the conserved F or W. The D gene is left open where the match is weak. Clone size appears in some rows only: once, few, many, or a class for an expanded clone.

d_gene: TRBD1; abundance: NA; j_gene: TRBJ2-5; v_gene: TRBV18; CDR3aa: CASSPGQGSETQYF; CDR3nt: TGTGCCAGCTCACCCGGACAGGGAAGCGAGACCCAGTACTTC
d_gene: NA; abundance: NA; j_gene: TRBJ1-2; v_gene: TRBV20-1; CDR3aa: CSAGTGGVYYGYTF; CDR3nt: TGCAGTGCTGGAACGGGCGGGGTTTACTATGGCTACACCTTC
d_gene: TRBD1; abundance: NA; j_gene: TRBJ2-1; v_gene: TRBV29-1; CDR3aa: CSVNRGLAGRSSEQFF; CDR3nt: TGCAGCGTCAACAGGGGGCTGGCGGGAAGGAGCAGTGAGCAGTTCTTC
d_gene: TRBD2; abundance: NA; j_gene: TRBJ2-5; v_gene: TRBV7-3; CDR3aa: CASSLSQTSGKETQYF; CDR3nt: TGTGCCAGCAGCTTATCACAGACTAGCGGGAAAGAGACCCAGTACTTC
d_gene: NA; abundance: NA; j_gene: TRBJ2-3; v_gene: TRBV24-1; CDR3aa: CATSDASTDTQYF; CDR3nt: TGTGCCACCAGTGATGCTAGCACAGATACGCAGTATTTT
d_gene: NA; abundance: once; j_gene: TRBJ1-3; v_gene: TRBV7-2; CDR3aa: CASSFRGTASGNTIYF; CDR3nt: TGTGCCAGCAGCTTCCGGGGAACAGCCTCTGGAAACACCATATATTTT
d_gene: NA; abundance: few; j_gene: TRBJ1-5; v_gene: TRBV6-1; CDR3aa: CASSGLRGYQPQHF; CDR3nt: TGTGCCAGCAGTGGCCTTCGGGGGTATCAGCCCCAGCATTTT
d_gene: NA; abundance: NA; j_gene: TRBJ2-3; v_gene: TRBV6-5; CDR3aa: CATHHEGTDTQYF; CDR3nt: TGTGCCACCCATCATGAGGGCACAGATACGCAGTATTTT
d_gene: TRBD2; abundance: NA; j_gene: TRBJ2-5; v_gene: TRBV4-2; CDR3aa: CASSQTGTSGGEETQYF; CDR3nt: TGTGCCAGCAGCCAAACCGGGACTAGCGGGGGGGAAGAGACCCAGTACTTC
d_gene: NA; abundance: NA; j_gene: TRBJ2-5; v_gene: TRBV29-1; CDR3aa: CSVGLQVRGETQYF; CDR3nt: TGCAGCGTTGGACTTCAGGTTCGAGGAGAGACCCAGTACTTC
d_gene: NA; abundance: NA; j_gene: TRBJ1-2; v_gene: TRBV3-1; CDR3aa: CASSQRFLYTF; CDR3nt: TGTGCCAGCAGCCAAAGATTTCTCTACACCTTC
d_gene: NA; abundance: NA; j_gene: TRBJ2-3; v_gene: TRBV5-1; CDR3aa: CASSLIVGGTDTQYF; CDR3nt: TGCGCCAGCAGCCTCATCGTTGGGGGCACAGATACGCAGTATTTT
d_gene: TRBD2; abundance: NA; j_gene: TRBJ2-2; v_gene: TRBV20-1; CDR3aa: CSARSGGNTGELFF; CDR3nt: TGCAGTGCGCGTAGCGGGGGGAACACCGGGGAGCTGTTTTTT
d_gene: NA; abundance: NA; j_gene: TRBJ2-7; v_gene: TRBV7-2; CDR3aa: CASSKGGYEQYF; CDR3nt: TGTGCCAGCTCGAAGGGGGGGTACGAGCAGTACTTC
d_gene: NA; abundance: NA; j_gene: TRBJ2-1; v_gene: TRBV7-3; CDR3aa: CASSFFGGELSYNEQFF; CDR3nt: TGTGCCAGCAGCTTCTTTGGGGGCGAACTCTCCTACAATGAGCAGTTCTTC
d_gene: TRBD1; abundance: NA; j_gene: TRBJ2-7; v_gene: TRBV20-1; CDR3aa: CSARGAGQGEDEQYF; CDR3nt: TGCAGTGCTAGAGGAGCGGGACAGGGGGAAGACGAGCAGTACTTC
d_gene: NA; abundance: NA; j_gene: TRBJ2-7; v_gene: TRBV3-1; CDR3aa: CASSQSDEQYF; CDR3nt: TGTGCCAGCAGCCAGAGTGACGAGCAGTACTTC
d_gene: NA; abundance: NA; j_gene: TRBJ1-2; v_gene: TRBV12-3/TRBV12-4; CDR3aa: CASSPTRTNYGYTF; CDR3nt: TGTGCCAGCAGCCCTACACGAACTAACTATGGCTACACCTTC
d_gene: NA; abundance: NA; j_gene: TRBJ2-1; v_gene: TRBV30; CDR3aa: CAWSFPGQQFF; CDR3nt: TGTGCCTGGAGTTTCCCGGGACAGCAGTTCTTC
d_gene: NA; abundance: NA; j_gene: TRBJ1-5; v_gene: TRBV6-2/TRBV6-3; CDR3aa: CASSYKGWSNQPQHF; CDR3nt: TGTGCCAGCAGTTACAAGGGTTGGAGCAATCAGCCCCAGCATTTT
d_gene: NA; abundance: NA; j_gene: TRBJ2-5; v_gene: TRBV6-5; CDR3aa: CASKRGVGQETQYF; CDR3nt: TGTGCCAGCAAGAGGGGTGTGGGACAAGAGACCCAGTACTTC
d_gene: TRBD2; abundance: NA; j_gene: TRBJ2-3; v_gene: TRBV5-4; CDR3aa: CASSLDLAGGTTDTQYF; CDR3nt: TGTGCCAGCAGCTTGGATCTAGCGGGAGGGACCACAGATACGCAGTATTTT
d_gene: TRBD2; abundance: NA; j_gene: TRBJ2-1; v_gene: TRBV4-1; CDR3aa: CASTPSGTSGKYEQFF; CDR3nt: TGCGCCAGCACCCCGAGCGGGACTAGCGGTAAATATGAGCAGTTCTTC
d_gene: NA; abundance: NA; j_gene: TRBJ2-2; v_gene: TRBV14; CDR3aa: CASSPFGGINTGELFF; CDR3nt: TGTGCCAGCAGCCCGTTCGGAGGGATAAACACCGGGGAGCTGTTTTTT
d_gene: NA; abundance: NA; j_gene: TRBJ2-3; v_gene: TRBV19; CDR3aa: CASKRENGRDTQYF; CDR3nt: TGTGCCAGTAAACGGGAGAACGGTAGAGATACGCAGTATTTT
d_gene: NA; abundance: NA; j_gene: TRBJ2-6; v_gene: TRBV5-1; CDR3aa: CASSQSSGANVLTF; CDR3nt: TGCGCCAGCAGTCAGAGCTCTGGGGCCAACGTCCTGACTTTC
d_gene: TRBD2; abundance: NA; j_gene: TRBJ2-7; v_gene: TRBV2; CDR3aa: CASMVGGSYEQYF; CDR3nt: TGTGCCAGCATGGTCGGGGGGTCGTACGAGCAGTACTTC